These 15 T cell receptor beta chains share one sample of origin, sequenced in a study of vaccination and CD4 T cells after COVID-19. An Oncomine TCR Beta short-read assay was used to sequence the DNA from cultured CD4+ T cells. TCRdb independently ran MiXCR on the PCR reads; one entry per CDR3 protein. Among 9,500 to 10,000 distinct CDR3 sequences listed, about 34% were seen once. The antigens these receptors bind are not known. The treatment is: approximately nine-day PBMC culture with coronavirus spike peptide pools or control peptides (ViraFEST assay). Researchers collected the unexposed donor's CD4+ T cells before the COVID-19 pandemic (2011-2018). The sample consisted of CD4+ T cells from blood, cultured in vitro. These receptors came from a human donor in good health.

This clonotype came up a few times. The CDR3 DNA reads TGTGCCAGCAGCTTCGGACAGGCAAACTACGAGCAGTACTTC. Encoded protein: CASSFGQANYEQYF. This sequence joins TRBV7-2 and TRBJ2-7, with TRBD1 matching 7 bases. Germline CDR1 reads SGHTA; CDR2 reads FQGNSA. The CDR3 covers 14 residues. J lost 3 bases, V lost 3 bases, and 5 bases had no gene match.

This clonotype was observed a handful of times. The gene calls are TRBV11-2 and TRBJ2-1; 9 nucleotides agree with TRBD2. The length of the CDR3 is 15 residues. Germline values: CDR1 SGHAT, CDR2 FQNNGV. Unmatched junction bases numbered 5, after V lost 6 bases and J lost 2 bases. This CDR3 reads CASSKTSGTYNEQFF. The CDR3, as DNA: TGTGCCAGCAGTAAGACTAGCGGTACCTACAATGAGCAGTTCTTC.

This clonotype was seen only a few times. The chain combines TRBV6-2 or TRBV6-3 with TRBJ1-5, with D perhaps matching TRBD1 (6 bases). V dropped 2 bases and J dropped 7 bases, with 9 bases sitting between them. The CDR3 totals 13 residues. Germline CDR1 is MNHEY and CDR2 is SVGEGT. The CDR3 DNA follows: TGTGCCAGCAGTTACGGCAGGGGCCAGCCCCAGCATTTT. Amino acid sequence: CASSYGRGQPQHF.

The J gene is TRBJ1-2, the V gene TRBV6-2 or TRBV6-3; D unclear. V lost 5 bases and J lost 0, with 7 bases in between. The CDR3 runs to 13 residues. Germline assignment: CDR1 MNHEY and CDR2 SVGEGT. CDR3 in amino acids: CASSPEANYGYTF. DNA of the CDR3: TGTGCCAGCAGTCCTGAAGCTAACTATGGCTACACCTTC.

The rearrangement joins TRBV9 to TRBJ1-6; D might be TRBD1 (5 bases). Germline V gives CDR1 SGDLS, CDR2 YYNGEE. This CDR3 region has 14 residues. Trimming took 4 bases from V and 8 from J, leaving 13 bases between them. DNA of the CDR3: TGTGCCAGCAGCCCGGGGCGACTCGATTCACCCCTCCACTTT. The encoded protein is CASSPGRLDSPLHF.

In this sample, this clonotype is medium-sized. The chain carries TRBV6-1 and TRBJ1-6, with D possibly matching TRBD1 (5 bases). The V end lost 7 bases, the J end lost 6 bases, and 13 bases lay between the germline ends. Looked up from germline, CDR1 is MNHNS and CDR2 is SASEGT. CDR3 length: 14 amino acids. The CDR3 DNA is TGTGCCAGCAAACTATCGGGACGTAATTCACCCCTCCACTTT. The encoded protein is CASKLSGRNSPLHF.

The sample holds a few counts of this clonotype. The rearrangement uses TRBV19 and TRBJ1-2; D unclear. The CDR3 runs to 13 residues. The V gene's germline CDR1 is LNHDA and CDR2 SQIVND (reference sequence). Trimming cost V 6 bases and J 8 bases, with 16 bases left between them. The CDR3 sequence: CASRTASWNGYTF. The CDR3, as DNA: TGTGCCAGTAGAACCGCCTCCTGGAACGGCTACACCTTC.

This chain connects TRBV30 to TRBJ2-3, with 7 bases matching TRBD2. The trim removed 5 bases at V and 0 bases at J, leaving 14 bases unmatched. This CDR3 spans 17 amino acids. CDR1 is GTSNPN, CDR2 SVGIG, per germline (reference sequence). The CDR3 DNA reads as TGTGCCTGGGAGTTTGGCGGGGGAGGATATAGCACAGATACGCAGTATTTT. It specifies CAWEFGGGGYSTDTQYF.

This clonotype has more than one count but fewer than ten. The chain combines TRBV20-1 with TRBJ2-1; 7 bases align to TRBD2. Germline CDR1 DFQATT, CDR2 SNEGSKA (reference sequence). The CDR3 has 15 residues. V dropped 1 base and J dropped 3; count of bases not matched to a gene: 6. CDR3 sequence reads: CSARGEASGYNEQFF. The CDR3 nucleotides read TGCAGTGCTAGAGGGGAGGCTAGCGGCTACAATGAGCAGTTCTTC.

This clonotype has only a few counts. This sequence joins TRBV7-8 and TRBJ1-2; no definite D call. CDR1 is SGHVS, CDR2 FQNEAQ, per germline. V was trimmed by 1 base and J by 2 bases, leaving 11 bases between them. This CDR3 is 15 amino acids long. The CDR3 coding sequence is TGTGCCAGCAGCTTAGTCGGTTCAGGAAACTATGGCTACACCTTC. As protein: CASSLVGSGNYGYTF.

CDR3 nucleotide sequence: TGTGCCAGCAGCTCTCTACAGGGATGGGGCAATCAGCCCCAGCATTTT. It yields the protein CASSSLQGWGNQPQHF. This chain uses TRBV5-5 with TRBJ1-5; D is perhaps TRBD1 (6 bases). The CDR3 covers 16 residues. The germline gives CDR1 SGHKS, CDR2 YYEKEE (reference sequence). Trimming removed 3 bases from V and 2 bases from J, with 15 bases in between.

The gene calls are TRBV6-7 and TRBJ2-1, with a possible D match to TRBD2 (7 bases). TRBV6-7 qualifies as an ORF whose function is uncertain. There are 13 residues in the CDR3. V dropped 10 bases and J dropped 6 bases, with 16 bases sitting between them. The CDR3: CAKGGEISNEQFF. In DNA form, the CDR3 reads TGTGCCAAAGGGGGGGAAATCAGCAATGAGCAGTTCTTC.

This clonotype was found once. The genes are TRBV7-9 and TRBJ1-1; D remains unclear. The CDR3 contains 13 residues. With 4 bases removed from V and 11 bases from J, the gap between germline ends came to 17 bases. Germline V gene sequence: CDR1 SEHNR, CDR2 FQNEAQ (reference sequence). The CDR3 nucleotides read TGTGCCAGCAGCTCCACCACAGCCCTGAACGCTTTCTTT. Protein product: CASSSTTALNAFF.

The rearrangement joins TRBV6-1 to TRBJ2-6; possibly TRBD1 for D (5 bases). The CDR3 loop spans 16 amino acids. Germline values: CDR1 MNHNS, CDR2 SASEGT. The V end lost 5 bases, the J end lost 0 bases, and 11 bases lay between the germline ends. The CDR3 loop reads CASSHRLSSGANVLTF. In nucleotides, the CDR3 is TGTGCCAGCAGTCACAGGCTTAGCTCTGGGGCCAACGTCCTGACTTTC.

This clonotype is medium-sized (0.01 to 0.1%) by share. The rearrangement uses TRBV6-1 and TRBJ1-2, with 7 positions matching TRBD1. Trimming removed 3 bases from V and 4 bases from J; junction bases left unmatched: 8. In germline, CDR1 is MNHNS, CDR2 SASEGT. This CDR3 comprises 15 residues. Here the CDR3 reads CASSESVDRAYGYTF. CDR3 in DNA: TGTGCCAGCAGTGAGTCGGTCGACAGGGCCTATGGCTACACCTTC.